This TCR beta chain was captured in a study of blood T cells in healthy people across ages. Whole-study context: About one barcoded TCR beta cDNA was captured per two T cells. Study results and caveats: Strong correlation linked observed beta diversity and percent naive T cells.

The authors ran a second PCR of about 7 to 11 cycles using a sample-barcoded 5' primer and a J-beta primer mix. A template-switch adaptor containing 12 random nucleotides labeled each cDNA molecule. Each CDR3 protein is one row after TCRdb ran MiXCR on the 5' RACE reads. The sample holds 1.5 million to 2 million distinct CDR3 sequences, roughly 49% seen once. Per the germline V gene, CDR1 is SNHLY and CDR2 is FYNNEI. The CDR3 loop spans 15 amino acids. V lost 2 bases and J lost 6; bases outside the gene matches: 5. Notes on this clonotype: Its antigen is still unknown.

The clonotype comes from a middle-aged woman in good health. The sequenced sample was blood. The rearrangement uses TRBV2 and TRBJ2-1; 9 bases are shared with TRBD2. The CDR3 reads CASSEFGTSSNEQFF. CDR3 coding DNA: TGTGCCAGCAGTGAATTTGGGACTAGCAGCAATGAGCAGTTCTTC.